This T cell receptor beta chain was sequenced in a study of blood T cell repertoires in COVID-19. The table came from immunoSEQ multiplex PCR; TCRdb's copy has only in-frame clones and leaves some out. Of 200,000 to 300,000 clones listed, approximately 82% are singletons. The CDR3 is 15 residues long. Trimming left V 6 bases short and J 6 bases short, with 21 bases between. CDR1 and CDR2 (germline): SEHNR, FQNEAQ (reference sequence). The chain employs TRBV7-9 and TRBJ2-7; D is uncertain. Sequenced sample: peripheral blood. The sequence was obtained from a man aged 40-55 years who had recovered from COVID-19. The CDR3 spells CASRSLEREPCEQYF. CDR3 in DNA: TGTGCCAGCAGGTCCCTCGAACGTGAGCCTTGCGAGCAGTACTTC.